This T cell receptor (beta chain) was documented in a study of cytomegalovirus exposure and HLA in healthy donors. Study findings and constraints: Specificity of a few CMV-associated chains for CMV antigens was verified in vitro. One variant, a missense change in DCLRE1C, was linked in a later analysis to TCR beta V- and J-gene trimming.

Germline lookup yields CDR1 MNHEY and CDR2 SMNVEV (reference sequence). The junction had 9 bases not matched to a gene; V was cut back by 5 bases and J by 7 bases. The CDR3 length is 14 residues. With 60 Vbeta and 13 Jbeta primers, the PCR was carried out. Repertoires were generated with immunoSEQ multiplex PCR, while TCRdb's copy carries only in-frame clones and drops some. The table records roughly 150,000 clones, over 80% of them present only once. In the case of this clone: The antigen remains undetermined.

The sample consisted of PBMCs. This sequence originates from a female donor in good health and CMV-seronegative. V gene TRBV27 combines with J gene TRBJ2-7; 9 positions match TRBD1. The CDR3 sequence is CASSHPGTGKEQYF. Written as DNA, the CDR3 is TGTGCCAGCAGTCACCCCGGGACAGGGAAAGAGCAGTACTTC.